The sequence of this T cell receptor beta chain was determined in a study of T cells in Graves' hyperthyroidism and ophthalmopathy. V shed 6 bases and J shed 3 bases, with 6 bases lying between them. This CDR3 region has 11 residues. The CDR3 regions of TCR beta were amplified from RNA transcripts. An initial round of RT-PCR targeting the TCR CDR3 relied on the HTBI primer set. TCRdb re-analysed the multiplex PCR reads in MiXCR, keeping a single row per CDR3 protein. The data contain more than 350,000 distinct CDR3 sequences, about 16% of them singletons. This clonotype was picked up many times. The chain links TRBV12-3 or TRBV12-4 to TRBJ2-7; no clear D. The TCR originated in an older woman with Graves' ophthalmopathy. The specimen sequenced was blood. CDR3 nucleotides: TGTGCCAGCAGCCCCCTCTACGAGCAGTACTTC. It translates to CASSPLYEQYF.